This T cell receptor (beta chain) was retrieved from a study of post-analysis software for immune sequencing data. Overall study context: The disease courses covered relapsing-remitting, secondary progressive and progressive-relapsing multiple sclerosis.

Unique molecular identifiers were present in the TCR beta cDNA libraries. TCRdb redid the calling of the PCR reads with MiXCR, one entry per CDR3 protein. The table records approximately 440,000 distinct CDR3 sequences, roughly 45% of them present only once. Looked up from germline, CDR1 is SGHDT and CDR2 is YYEEEE. V lost 0 bases, J lost 0 bases, and 4 bases stayed unmatched. The CDR3 has 16 amino acids. A note on this clonotype: What it binds is not known.

The study's findings and limits: Relative to controls, patients had 4 or 5 TRBV segments at higher frequency, with TRBV5-6, TRBV5-1 and TRBV20-1 among these.

The chain combines TRBV5-6 with TRBJ2-7, with 9 bases aligning to TRBD1. The TCR originated in a girl aged 5-17 years with multiple sclerosis. Sequenced input: blood. CDR3 sequence reads: CASSLAGQGNSYEQYF. CDR3 nucleotide sequence: TGTGCCAGCAGCTTGGCGGGACAGGGAAACTCCTACGAGCAGTACTTC.